The T cell receptor beta chain described here comes from a study of T cell responses to AZD1222 COVID-19 vaccine. Study-wide results and limits: Just five to seven people given AZD1222 tested seropositive at baseline. White British donors predominated, females outnumbered males, and clonal diversity was possibly underestimated.

This table comes from immunoSEQ multiplex PCR, and its TCRdb copy is limited to in-frame clones, with some not included. The sample shows 50,000 or so clones, over 75% of them seen only once. This clone was seen once. Its antigen is unknown. This CDR3 comprises 18 residues. The V gene lost 8 bases and the J gene lost 0 bases, with 20 bases spanning the gap. Germline V gene data show CDR1 as MNHEY and CDR2 as SMNVEV (reference sequence). This specimen was peripheral blood, taken 28 days after the second AZD1222 dose. V usage is TRBV27 and J usage is TRBJ2-6, with D perhaps TRBD2 (5 bases). This TCR was recovered from an adult who received the AZD1222 COVID-19 vaccine. The CDR3 nucleotides are TGTGCCAGCCGCCCGGGTCGGGAAACTCCCTCTGGGGCCAACGTCCTGACTTTC. This encodes CASRPGRETPSGANVLTF.